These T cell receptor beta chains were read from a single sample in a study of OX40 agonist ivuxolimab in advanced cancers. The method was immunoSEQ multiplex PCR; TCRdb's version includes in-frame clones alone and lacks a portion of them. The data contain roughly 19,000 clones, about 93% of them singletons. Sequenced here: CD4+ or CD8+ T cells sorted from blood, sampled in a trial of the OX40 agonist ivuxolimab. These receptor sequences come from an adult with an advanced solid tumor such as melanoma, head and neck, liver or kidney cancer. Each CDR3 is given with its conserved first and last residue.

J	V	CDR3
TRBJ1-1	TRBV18	CASSPTQLSIKNTEAFF
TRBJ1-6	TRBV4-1	CASSQDWGDHNSPLHF
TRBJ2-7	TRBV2	CASSELGQSYEQYF
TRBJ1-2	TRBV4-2	CASSQLQSPNYGYTF
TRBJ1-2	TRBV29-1	CSVEAWGQGPNYGYTF
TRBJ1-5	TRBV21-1	CASSKEIERNQPQHF
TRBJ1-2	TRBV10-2	CASSESAGGYDYGYTF
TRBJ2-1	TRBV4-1	CASSQGYENEQFF
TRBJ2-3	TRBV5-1	CARVGTGPTDTQYF
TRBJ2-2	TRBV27	CASSFNLGGRTGELFF
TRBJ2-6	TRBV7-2	CASSRLGAKTGRGANVLTF
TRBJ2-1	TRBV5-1	CASSLPPRVHNEQFF
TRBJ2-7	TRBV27	CASSFARGAYEQYF
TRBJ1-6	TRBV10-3	CAIGQSNSPLHF
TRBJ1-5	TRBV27	CASSFGRDQPQHF
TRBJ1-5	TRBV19	CASSIDAGANQPQHF
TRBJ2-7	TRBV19	CASSDQFSSYEQYF
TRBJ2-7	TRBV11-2	CASSLGGTSYEQYF
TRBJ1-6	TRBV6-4	CASSEGQENSPLHF
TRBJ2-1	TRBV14	CASSPLAGGNNEQFF
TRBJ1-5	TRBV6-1	CASSEGYSNQPQHF
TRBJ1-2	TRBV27	CASSRYGQAYGYTF
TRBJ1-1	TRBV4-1	CASSQENWRDRVGKTEAFF
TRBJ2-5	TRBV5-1	CASSLDYQETQYF
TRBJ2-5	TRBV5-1	CASSWGDRGQETQYF
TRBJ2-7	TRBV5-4	CASSSASGGYEQYF
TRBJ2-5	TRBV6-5	CASSYLRWETQYF
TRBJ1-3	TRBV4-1	CASSQGGGPGNTIYF
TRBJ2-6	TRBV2	CASSVETGVSSGANVLTF
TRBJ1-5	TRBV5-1	CASSLFPNGRDSNQPQHF
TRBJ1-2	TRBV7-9	CASSLDGFYGYTF
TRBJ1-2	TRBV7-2	CASSPGTGFNYGYTF
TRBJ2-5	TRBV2	CASTTSDSLETQYF
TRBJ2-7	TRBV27	CASRSPGQGYEQYF
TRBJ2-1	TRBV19	CASRGYHEQFF
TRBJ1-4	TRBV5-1	CASSQYETAGWENEKLFF
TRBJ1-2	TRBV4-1	CASSPSGTFLYGYTF
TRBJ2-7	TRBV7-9	CASSLSSPGEFYEQYF
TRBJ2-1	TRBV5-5	CASSLWKLSPYNEQFF
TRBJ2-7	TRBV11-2	CASSFSSGTYEQYF
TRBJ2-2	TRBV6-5	CASSYLQGTGELFF
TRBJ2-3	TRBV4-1	CASRGTSGGVTDTQYF
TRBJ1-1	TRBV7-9	CASSLADSTEAFF
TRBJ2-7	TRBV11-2	CASSLSPGEQYF
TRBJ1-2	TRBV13	CASSLLENYGYTF
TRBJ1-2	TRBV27	CASSTLDRLPNYGYTF
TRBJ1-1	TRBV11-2	CASSLGGGSEAFF
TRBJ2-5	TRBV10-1	CASSDGSTETQYF
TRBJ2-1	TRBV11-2	CASSLRGDDHPIYNEQFF
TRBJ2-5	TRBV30	CAWSGVGEETQYF
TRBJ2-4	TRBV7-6	CASSPGGGGTKNIQYF
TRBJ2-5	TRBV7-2	CASSLAGAYQETQYF
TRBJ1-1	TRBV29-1	CSVDHEDTEAFF
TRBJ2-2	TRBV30	CAWDRDTGELFF
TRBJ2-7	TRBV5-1	CASSLGFAEQYF
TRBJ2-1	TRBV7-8	CASSPVSSYNEQFF
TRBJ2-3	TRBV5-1	CASSPSETRTDTQYF
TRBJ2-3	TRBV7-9	CASSLGLLGTDTQYF
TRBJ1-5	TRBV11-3	CASSLVGGSFNQPQHF